This passage covers 7 T cell receptor beta chains from one sample sequenced in a study of cytomegalovirus exposure and HLA in healthy donors. PCR involved 60 Vbeta and 13 Jbeta primers. Only in-frame clones appear in the TCRdb table, and some are missing; sequencing was by immunoSEQ multiplex PCR. This sample yields around 200,000 clones, of which around 77% are seen a single time; approximately 2% belongs to the top ten. Sequenced material: PBMCs. The origin of the receptors is a man under 40 in good health and CMV-seronegative.

The rearrangement joins TRBV9 to TRBJ2-7, with D possibly matching TRBD1 (6 bases). The CDR3 has 15 residues. Trimming removed 0 bases at V and 2 bases at J, with 12 bases between. Germline CDR1 SGDLS, CDR2 YYNGEE. Here the CDR3 reads CASSVGKGVTYEQYF. Here the CDR3 DNA reads TGTGCCAGCAGCGTAGGAAAGGGGGTAACCTACGAGCAGTACTTC.

The chain uses TRBV11-2 and TRBJ1-2; perhaps TRBD1 as D (6 bases). The germline V and J ends were trimmed by 3 bases and 9 bases, with 17 bases remaining between them. The germline V gene encodes CDR1 SGHAT and CDR2 FQNNGV. The CDR3 has 14 amino acids. The CDR3 here is CASSFAGESLSYTF. In DNA form, the CDR3 reads TGTGCCAGCAGCTTTGCAGGGGAATCCTTAAGCTACACCTTC.

The chain employs TRBV7-2 and TRBJ2-3; 9 bases align to TRBD2. The V and J ends lost 0 bases and 1 base, in that order; junction bases with no gene match: 11. This CDR3 has 19 amino acids. Germline CDR1 reads SGHTA; CDR2 reads FQGNSA. Written as DNA, the CDR3 is TGTGCCAGCAGCTTAGCAAGCGGGAGGCGCCCTAATCGCACAGATACGCAGTATTTT. Protein sequence: CASSLASGRRPNRTDTQYF.

The chain is built from TRBV7-9 and TRBJ2-2; 8 nucleotides line up with TRBD1. The germline V gene has CDR1 SEHNR and CDR2 FQNEAQ (reference sequence). V was clipped by 5 bases and J by 3 bases; unmatched bases: 5. The CDR3 extends over 15 amino acids. This CDR3 is CASSPDRVDTGELFF. The CDR3 DNA sequence: TGTGCCAGCAGCCCGGACAGGGTCGACACCGGGGAGCTGTTTTTT.

This chain uses TRBV5-1 with TRBJ1-1; D is ambiguous. The germline gives CDR1 SGHRS, CDR2 YFSETQ. The CDR3 has 14 amino acids. The germline V and J ends were trimmed by 0 bases and 6 bases, with 12 bases remaining between them. CDR3 region: CASSLAYSESEAFF. The CDR3 bases are TGCGCCAGCAGCTTGGCCTATAGCGAATCTGAAGCTTTCTTT.

The rearrangement joins TRBV5-1 to TRBJ2-5; TRBD2 matches at 9 bases. CDR3 length equals 16 residues. V was pared by 2 bases and J by 1 base, with 6 bases of the junction left unmatched. Germline assignment: CDR1 SGHRS and CDR2 YFSETQ. In DNA form, the CDR3 reads TGCGCCAGCAGCTTTTCGGCTAGCGGGATCCAAGAGACCCAGTACTTC. Translated: CASSFSASGIQETQYF.

V gene TRBV5-1 combines with J gene TRBJ1-6; D may be TRBD1 (5 bases). CDR1 is SGHRS, CDR2 YFSETQ, per germline. This CDR3 has 15 residues. Trimming stripped 5 bases from V and 5 bases from J, with 14 bases between. The chain's CDR3 is CASSPQPGDNSPLHF. The CDR3 bases are TGCGCCAGCAGTCCACAACCGGGGGATAATTCACCCCTCCACTTT.